These 6 T cell receptor beta chains were all obtained from the same sample, sequenced in a study of T cells after yellow fever vaccination. TCRdb recomputed calls from the 5' RACE reads with MiXCR, one row per CDR3 protein. The sample has around 250,000 distinct CDR3 sequences, about 5.2% seen once. Sequences were derived from CD4+ T cells sorted from PBMCs, sampled on the day of the yellow fever booster vaccination. The receptors originated from a man aged 18 to 29 who received the YFV17D yellow fever vaccine.

CDR3 DNA sequence: TGTGCCAGCAGGGGACAGGTCCGGGGTGAGACCCAGTACTTC. It encodes CASRGQVRGETQYF. V gene TRBV6-2 or TRBV6-3 combines with J gene TRBJ2-5; TRBD1 aligns across 8 bases. The J segment lost 5 bases and the V segment lost 6 bases, leaving 8 bases of the junction unmatched. Looked up from germline, CDR1 is MNHEY and CDR2 is SVGEGT. This CDR3 has 14 residues.

This chain uses TRBV7-2 with TRBJ2-7; 7 bases map to TRBD2. CDR1 is SGHTA, CDR2 FQGNSA, per germline. With 1 base clipped from V and 3 bases from J, the junction kept 6 bases outside the gene matches. The CDR3 contains 15 residues. Here the CDR3 reads CASSLVPSGDYEQYF. The CDR3, as DNA: TGTGCCAGCAGCTTAGTTCCCAGCGGGGACTACGAGCAGTACTTC.

The table lists this clonotype with a few counts. V is TRBV20-1 and J is TRBJ1-2; no clear D. The CDR3 totals 13 residues. V was shortened by 0 bases and J by 4 bases, with 9 bases between the two germline ends. Germline values: CDR1 DFQATT, CDR2 SNEGSKA (reference sequence). The CDR3 reads CSARDPNSYGYTF. In DNA form, the CDR3 reads TGCAGTGCTAGAGATCCTAACAGCTATGGCTACACCTTC.

This clonotype was found many times. V is TRBV5-1 and J is TRBJ2-6; D assignment may be TRBD1 or TRBD2 (5 bases each). Germline CDR1 reads SGHRS; CDR2 reads YFSETQ. The CDR3 totals 16 residues. V gave up 7 bases and J gave up 0 bases, with 14 bases separating them. CDR3 sequence: CASGGSLSSGANVLTF. As DNA, the CDR3 is TGCGCCAGCGGGGGTTCCCTGAGCTCTGGGGCCAACGTCCTGACTTTC.

This clonotype was detected only a few times. Sequence at one end of the junction differs from germline and may be a read error. This chain connects TRBV5-6 to TRBJ2-1; D uncertain. The CDR3 consists of 13 residues. From germline, CDR1 is SGHDT and CDR2 YYEEEE. CDR3 protein: CASSLAISSEQFF. The CDR3 region has the DNA TGTGCCAGCAGTTTGGCGATCAGTTCCGAGCAGTTCTTC. Together with reference TRBV5-6 and TRBJ2-1, the CDR3 gives the full variable domain: DAGVTQSPTHLIKTRGQQVTLRCSPKSGHDTVSWYQQALGQGPQFIFQYYEEEERQRGNFPDRFSGHQFPNYSSELNVNALLLGDSALYLCASSLAISSEQFFGPGTRLTVL.

The chain combines TRBV5-4 with TRBJ2-2, with unresolved D. V dropped 6 bases and J dropped 1 base, with 10 bases sitting between them. The CDR3 totals 14 residues. Germline V gene lookup returns CDR1 SGHNT and CDR2 YYREEE (reference sequence). CDR3 coding DNA: TGTGCCAGCACCTTCGGCGGGAACACCGGGGAGCTGTTTTTT. It codes for CASTFGGNTGELFF.